Presented here are 11 T cell receptor beta chains from one specimen sequenced in a study of T cell repertoires in ileal Crohn's disease. Libraries were prepared by immunoSEQ multiplex PCR; TCRdb keeps only in-frame clonotypes and omits some of them. This sample has over 14,000 clones, with 70% to 80% found just once. Source material: ileal tissue. These receptor sequences come from an adult with Crohn's disease.

A few counts support this clone. The J gene is TRBJ1-3, the V gene TRBV4-1, with D uncertain. The germline gives CDR1 MGHRA, CDR2 YSYEKL. V was cut by 0 bases and J by 3 bases, with 9 bases left in between. This CDR3 region has 15 residues. The CDR3 DNA reads as TGCGCCAGCAGCCAAGATACAGCCTATGGAAACACCATATATTTT. Translation: CASSQDTAYGNTIYF.

In DNA form, the CDR3 reads TGTGCCAGTTCAGCCAGGGCTTGGGGTGAGACCCAGTACTTC. It specifies CASSARAWGETQYF. V is TRBV6-5 and J is TRBJ2-5, with a possible D match to TRBD1 (5 bases). Trimming took 9 bases from V and 5 from J, leaving 19 bases between them. CDR3 length: 14 amino acids. The germline gives CDR1 MNHEY, CDR2 SVGAGI.

The CDR3 DNA sequence: TGTGCCACCAGCAGCAAGCGACAGGGGGCTGTAATAGATACGCAGTATTTT. Translation: CATSSKRQGAVIDTQYF. The chain combines TRBV15 with TRBJ2-3, with TRBD1 identical over 10 bases. The CDR3 is made up of 17 amino acids. With 3 bases clipped from V and 5 bases from J, the junction kept 11 bases outside the gene matches. Germline V gene data show CDR1 as LNHNV and CDR2 as YYDKDF (reference sequence).

This chain connects TRBV6-1 to TRBJ1-1; D call uncertain. Germline values: CDR1 MNHNS, CDR2 SASEGT. The V and J ends lost 2 bases and 1 base respectively, with 8 bases between them. The CDR3 is 14 amino acids. As DNA, the CDR3 is TGTGCCAGCAGTGAATTGGGGAGGAACACTGAAGCTTTCTTT. Translated: CASSELGRNTEAFF.

This clone was detected only once. The chain links TRBV2 to TRBJ2-3, with 9 bases aligning to TRBD2. Germline V gene sequence: CDR1 SNHLY, CDR2 FYNNEI. The J segment lost 0 bases and the V segment lost 10 bases, leaving 5 bases of the junction unmatched. The CDR3 sequence is 14 residues long. In DNA form, the CDR3 reads TGTGCCATCGCGGGGGGGTTGAGCACAGATACGCAGTATTTT. It yields the protein CAIAGGLSTDTQYF. Variable domain in full (rest from reference TRBV2 and TRBJ2-3): EPEVTQTPSHQVTQMGQEVILRCVPISNHLYFYWYRQILGQKVEFLVSFYNNEISEKSEIFDDQFSVERPDGSNFTLKIRSTKLEDSAMYFCAIAGGLSTDTQYFGPGTRLTVL.

The chain links TRBV2 to TRBJ2-1; 8 bases line up with TRBD1. This CDR3 has 15 amino acids. Germline trimming cut 6 bases from V and 1 base from J; bases unmatched to any gene: 5. Germline values: CDR1 SNHLY, CDR2 FYNNEI. CDR3 in DNA: TGTGCCAGCAGGGGGACAGGCCTATCCTACAATGAGCAGTTCTTC. Translating gives CASRGTGLSYNEQFF.

The chain is built from TRBV7-3 and TRBJ2-5; the match to TRBD1 covers 7 bases. The V segment lost 5 bases and the J segment 5 bases; nucleotides outside the gene matches: 8. There are 14 residues in the CDR3. CDR1 SGHTA and CDR2 FQGTGA come from the germline V gene. The CDR3 loop reads CASSPRDSGETQYF. CDR3 DNA sequence: TGTGCCAGCAGCCCAAGGGACAGCGGTGAGACCCAGTACTTC.

The chain recombines TRBV29-1 with TRBJ2-5; 10 bases map to TRBD2. This CDR3 is built from 17 residues. The germline V gene encodes CDR1 SQVTM and CDR2 ANQGSEA. V lost 0 bases and J lost 4; bases outside the gene matches: 11. CDR3 bases: TGCAGCGTTGAAGATCCAACTAGCGGGGTTAAGGGAGAGACCCAGTACTTC. Translation gives CSVEDPTSGVKGETQYF.

V is TRBV7-2 and J is TRBJ2-7; 11 bases are shared with TRBD2. This CDR3 has 14 amino acids. Germline CDR1 reads SGHTA; CDR2 reads FQGNSA. Trimming removed 5 bases from V and 3 bases from J; junction bases left unmatched: 3. CDR3 residues: CASSTGTSGYEQYF. CDR3 bases: TGTGCCAGCAGCACAGGGACTAGCGGCTACGAGCAGTACTTC.

V and J are TRBV7-3 and TRBJ2-7; TRBD1 matches at 10 bases. Per germline, CDR1 SGHTA and CDR2 FQGTGA. J was trimmed by 5 bases and V by 1 base; bases with no gene match: 8. This CDR3 has 16 amino acids. CDR3 sequence reads: CASSLRGGTGAHEQYF. In DNA form, the CDR3 reads TGTGCCAGCAGCTTAAGAGGTGGGACAGGGGCCCACGAGCAGTACTTC.

The chain recombines TRBV14 with TRBJ2-1; 15 positions agree with TRBD2. The V and J ends lost 1 base and 7 bases, in that order; junction bases with no gene match: 5. CDR3 length equals 17 residues. CDR1 is SGHDN and CDR2 is FVKESK in the germline V gene. CDR3 in DNA: TGTGCCAGCAGCCAAGTTCTGGGACTAGCGGGGGGAAATGAGCAGTTCTTC. This translates into CASSQVLGLAGGNEQFF.